Presented here are 29 T cell receptor beta chains from one specimen sequenced in a study of shared clonotypes between healthy human individuals (TCRdb year 2020). For the CD8 naive samples, CD45RO-negative cells were positively selected for CCR7, yielding a CD45RA+CCR7+ population from which TemRA cells were excluded. Library prep was done by the immunoSEQ multiplex PCR assay. Entries here come from immuneACCESS through TCRdb and include only in-frame sequences with V and J called. Some clones fail to appear in such tables; in the studies checked, an unresolved V gene covers under half of the shortfall, and the cause of the remainder is unknown. The sample table contains approximately 1.9 million clones; only one count was recorded for around 93% of them. Around 1.8% of the sample rests with the top ten. The specimen was naive CD8+ T cells from PBMCs. What this sample's cell subset or site label stands for: CD45RA+CCR7+. The receptor set was obtained from a man between 18 and 29 years old in good health. Some clones in this sample may be carry-over from other donors' samples.

The chain employs TRBV28 and TRBJ2-7, with 12 bases that match TRBD2. V lost 10 bases and J lost 3; bases outside the gene matches: 10. The CDR3 has 15 amino acids. The germline V gene has CDR1 MDHEN and CDR2 SYDVKM. The CDR3 nucleotides read TGTGCCATCCTGAAAAGACTAGCGGGAGACTACGAGCAGTACTTC. It translates to CAILKRLAGDYEQYF.

As concerns this clone: The identical CDR3 is also encoded by other nucleotide sequences in the sample. This rearrangement joins TRBV9 to TRBJ2-7, with TRBD1 matching over 11 bases. J lost 3 bases, V lost 4 bases, and 3 bases had no gene match. Looked up from germline, CDR1 is SGDLS and CDR2 is YYNGEE. The CDR3 contains 14 residues. The CDR3 DNA is TGTGCCAGCAGCAGCGGGACAGGGGGCTACGAGCAGTACTTC. Protein: CASSSGTGGYEQYF.

The gene calls are TRBV27 and TRBJ2-1; weak D call: TRBD2 (6 bases). The CDR3 covers 16 residues. V lost 0 bases, J lost 8 bases, and 17 bases lay in between. The V gene's germline CDR1 is MNHEY and CDR2 SMNVEV (reference sequence). The CDR3 sequence is CASSLSGQGGVDEQFF. CDR3 in DNA: TGTGCCAGCAGTTTATCTGGGCAGGGAGGTGTGGATGAGCAGTTCTTC.

The rearrangement links TRBV9 to TRBJ2-3; 7 bases line up with TRBD2. The CDR3 is made up of 15 amino acids. From germline, CDR1 is SGDLS and CDR2 YYNGEE. Trimming removed 0 bases from V and 7 bases from J; junction bases left unmatched: 8. The chain's CDR3 is CASSVGGRDSYTQYF. The CDR3 DNA is TGTGCCAGCAGCGTAGGTGGGAGGGATTCGTATACGCAGTATTTT.

The chain recombines TRBV9 with TRBJ2-3; 7 bases align to TRBD2. The V gene's germline CDR1 is SGDLS and CDR2 YYNGEE. This CDR3 region has 15 residues. V dropped 4 bases and J dropped 2; count of bases not matched to a gene: 7. CDR3 in DNA: TGTGCCAGCAGCCGCAGCGGGGACCACACAGATACGCAGTATTTT. As protein: CASSRSGDHTDTQYF.

This chain connects TRBV4-1 to TRBJ2-7; D is possibly TRBD2 (5 bases). The CDR3 contains 15 residues. V was trimmed by 0 bases and J by 1 base, leaving 10 bases between them. The germline V gene encodes CDR1 MGHRA and CDR2 YSYEKL. The CDR3 loop is CASSQDWTRSYEQYF. The CDR3 DNA follows: TGCGCCAGCAGCCAAGATTGGACTCGATCCTACGAGCAGTACTTC.

The chain links TRBV28 to TRBJ1-1; 8 nucleotides agree with TRBD1. The CDR3 sequence is 14 residues long. V was pared by 1 base and J by 3 bases, with 1 base of the junction left unmatched. Germline lookup yields CDR1 MDHEN and CDR2 SYDVKM. The CDR3 here is CASSLSRGHTEAFF. CDR3 in DNA: TGTGCCAGCAGTTTATCCAGGGGGCACACTGAAGCTTTCTTT.

About this clone: This sample also contains other DNA sequences that code for the same CDR3. The rearrangement joins TRBV11-2 to TRBJ2-7; D is ambiguous. Germline loops: CDR1 SGHAT, CDR2 FQNNGV. This CDR3 region has 11 residues. V was clipped by 5 bases and J by 5 bases, with 7 bases between them. CDR3 nucleotide sequence: TGTGCCAGCAGCCTCGGACACGAGCAGTACTTC. The encoded protein is CASSLGHEQYF.

The J gene is TRBJ1-1, the V gene TRBV10-1; 9 nucleotides line up with TRBD1. The length of the CDR3 is 15 residues. V shed 1 base and J 4 bases; nucleotides not matched to a gene: 4. CDR1 and CDR2 (germline): WNHNN, SYGVQD (reference sequence). In DNA form, the CDR3 reads TGCGCCAGCAGTGAGTACAGGGGGCTGACCACTGAAGCTTTCTTT. Residues: CASSEYRGLTTEAFF.

The rearrangement uses TRBV27 and TRBJ1-1; D unclear. Per germline, CDR1 MNHEY and CDR2 SMNVEV (reference sequence). Trimming shortened V by 3 bases and J by 1 base, and 9 bases separated the two germline ends. The CDR3 extends over 14 amino acids. The CDR3 sequence: CASSFLEGNTEAFF. The CDR3, as DNA: TGTGCCAGCAGTTTCCTGGAGGGGAACACTGAAGCTTTCTTT.

Details on this clone: Other DNA sequences in the sample encode the same CDR3. The chain recombines TRBV27 with TRBJ2-7; 8 bases line up with TRBD2. The CDR3 totals 15 residues. J gave up 2 bases and V 5 bases, and 8 bases lay outside the gene matches. From germline, CDR1 is MNHEY and CDR2 SMNVEV (reference sequence). The CDR3: CASSPYSGTAYEQYF. In DNA form, the CDR3 reads TGTGCCAGCAGTCCGTATAGCGGGACCGCCTACGAGCAGTACTTC.

The J gene is TRBJ2-1, the V gene TRBV11-2; 12 positions agree with TRBD2. V lost 6 bases, J lost 6 bases, and 9 bases stayed unmatched. The CDR3 extends over 16 amino acids. The germline V gene has CDR1 SGHAT and CDR2 FQNNGV. The CDR3 spells CASSPTLAGGRNEQFF. CDR3 nucleotides: TGTGCCAGCAGTCCCACTCTAGCGGGAGGGCGCAATGAGCAGTTCTTC.

As concerns this clone: Different DNA sequences within this sample yield the same CDR3. This sequence joins TRBV9 and TRBJ2-1; weak D call: TRBD2 (5 bases). Germline V gene data show CDR1 as SGDLS and CDR2 as YYNGEE. V lost 0 bases, J lost 5 bases, and 6 bases lay in between. This CDR3 comprises 13 residues. CDR3 loop: CASSVGGHNEQFF. For the CDR3, the DNA is TGTGCCAGCAGCGTAGGAGGGCACAATGAGCAGTTCTTC.

This clone was detected once. V gene TRBV19 combines with J gene TRBJ1-2; 7 bases are a match to TRBD1. The germline V gene has CDR1 LNHDA and CDR2 SQIVND (reference sequence). The V segment lost 7 bases and the J segment 4 bases; nucleotides outside the gene matches: 6. This CDR3 is 13 amino acids long. CDR3 sequence reads: CASIYRGGYGYTF. CDR3 bases: TGTGCCAGTATTTACAGGGGCGGCTATGGCTACACCTTC.

This chain joins TRBV7-9 and TRBJ2-7; D is undetermined. V lost 3 bases and J lost 0, with 12 bases in between. The CDR3 extends over 15 amino acids. Germline values: CDR1 SEHNR, CDR2 FQNEAQ (reference sequence). The DNA for the CDR3 is TGTGCCAGCAGCTTCTCGGGTCCCAGCTCCTACGAGCAGTACTTC. Translation: CASSFSGPSSYEQYF.

The chain carries TRBV15 and TRBJ2-5; the match to TRBD1 covers 9 bases. Trimming took 6 bases from V and 5 from J; bases not matched to a gene: 10. The CDR3 contains 15 residues. CDR1 LNHNV and CDR2 YYDKDF come from the germline V gene (reference sequence). The CDR3 DNA reads as TGTGCCACCAGTGCCGGGACAGGGATACCGGAGACCCAGTACTTC. Encoded protein: CATSAGTGIPETQYF.

The gene calls are TRBV29-1 and TRBJ2-1, with TRBD2 identical over 8 bases. Germline trimming cut 6 bases from V and 8 bases from J; bases unmatched to any gene: 18. Germline V CDR1 and CDR2: SQVTM, ANQGSEA. The CDR3 extends over 16 amino acids. The DNA of the CDR3 is TGCAGCGTCGCGGGGGAGGGACTAGTGACTTGGGATGAGCAGTTCTTC. Its translation is CSVAGEGLVTWDEQFF.

The chain couples TRBV11-2 to TRBJ2-3, with D maybe TRBD2 (6 bases). Germline V CDR1 and CDR2: SGHAT, FQNNGV. The CDR3 extends over 15 amino acids. V was pared by 5 bases and J by 5 bases, with 17 bases between. The CDR3 sequence is CASSRPGLQGDTQYF. DNA for the CDR3: TGTGCCAGCAGCCGACCGGGACTTCAGGGAGATACGCAGTATTTT.

V is TRBV9 and J is TRBJ1-4; 11 positions agree with TRBD1. The junction had 7 bases not matched to a gene; V was cut back by 2 bases and J by 7 bases. This CDR3 spans 16 amino acids. Germline V gene sequence: CDR1 SGDLS, CDR2 YYNGEE. This chain's CDR3 is CASSVRPGQGGEKLFF. In DNA, the CDR3 is TGTGCCAGCAGCGTTCGGCCGGGACAGGGGGGTGAAAAACTGTTTTTT.

As concerns this clone: The identical CDR3 is also encoded by other nucleotide sequences in the sample. The chain has TRBV6-1 and TRBJ1-3, with D possibly matching TRBD1 (5 bases). CDR1 and CDR2 (germline): MNHNS, SASEGT. This CDR3 region has 15 residues. Trimming left V 3 bases short and J 0 bases short, with 9 bases between. CDR3 sequence: CASSEGTLSGNTIYF. For the CDR3, the DNA is TGTGCCAGCAGTGAGGGGACGCTCTCTGGAAACACCATATATTTT.

The genes are TRBV6-5 and TRBJ2-5; 9 nucleotides agree with TRBD1. CDR3 length: 15 residues. V lost 8 bases, J lost 5 bases, and 12 bases stayed unmatched. The germline CDR1 and CDR2 sequences are MNHEY and SVGAGI. Here the CDR3 DNA reads TGTGCCAGCGCCGTCAACAGGGGGCGTGGGGAGACCCAGTACTTC. This gives the protein CASAVNRGRGETQYF.

This clone has just one count. This sequence joins TRBV28 and TRBJ2-2, with TRBD1 matching over 8 bases. In germline, CDR1 is MDHEN, CDR2 SYDVKM. The CDR3 has 13 amino acids. J lost 6 bases, V lost 3 bases, and 0 bases had no gene match. CDR3 sequence reads: CASSLDRAGELFF. For the CDR3, the DNA is TGTGCCAGCAGTTTGGACAGGGCCGGGGAGCTGTTTTTT.

J is TRBJ2-7 and V is TRBV7-9, with D perhaps TRBD2 (6 bases). Germline values: CDR1 SEHNR, CDR2 FQNEAQ (reference sequence). This CDR3 contains 14 residues. V lost 7 bases and J 1 base, leaving 14 bases between the germline ends. CDR3 nucleotide sequence: TGTGCCAGCACCGGGGGAGGCTATTCCTACGAGCAGTACTTC. Encoded protein: CASTGGGYSYEQYF.

The chain is built from TRBV7-2 and TRBJ1-2; D is unclear. The germline V and J ends were trimmed by 4 bases and 2 bases, with 5 bases remaining between them. The CDR3 runs to 12 residues. Germline V gene lookup returns CDR1 SGHTA and CDR2 FQGNSA. CDR3 sequence (DNA): TGTGCCAGCAGCTCACGAAACTATGGCTACACCTTC. Amino acids: CASSSRNYGYTF.

CDR3 in amino acids: CASSSVSSTDTQYF. Written as DNA, the CDR3 is TGTGCCAGCAGTTCAGTTTCTAGCACAGATACGCAGTATTTT. The chain carries TRBV28 and TRBJ2-3; D is ambiguous. The CDR3 covers 14 residues. Trimming pared 4 bases from V and 0 bases from J, leaving 8 bases between. CDR1 is MDHEN, CDR2 SYDVKM, per germline.

The V call is TRBV5-3, the J call TRBJ2-7; no firm D call. TRBV5-3 is recorded as an ORF, its role being uncertain. V lost 0 bases and J lost 3, with 16 bases in between. The CDR3 consists of 16 residues. The CDR3 region has the DNA TGTGCCAGAAGCTTGGCCGGTGCCGCTCCTTTCTACGAGCAGTACTTC. Its translation: CARSLAGAAPFYEQYF.

The chain's CDR3 is CASSQDRNGNTEAFF. CDR3 sequence (DNA): TGCGCCAGCAGCCAAGATAGGAACGGGAACACTGAAGCTTTCTTT. V gene TRBV4-1 combines with J gene TRBJ1-1; D is ambiguous. The CDR3 sequence is 15 residues long. The ends were cut back, 0 bases at V and 1 base at J, with 9 bases in the middle. Germline-derived CDR1 and CDR2 are MGHRA and YSYEKL.

CDR3: CASSQDPELAGPYNEQFF. CDR3 nucleotides: TGCGCCAGCAGCCAAGATCCAGAACTAGCGGGACCCTACAATGAGCAGTTCTTC. V gene TRBV4-3 combines with J gene TRBJ2-1, with TRBD2 matching 10 bases. Trimming took 0 bases from V and 2 from J; bases not matched to a gene: 7. There are 18 residues in the CDR3. CDR1 and CDR2 from the germline V gene are LGHNA and YSLEER.

The genes are TRBV19 and TRBJ2-2; possible D gene TRBD2, 5 bases. CDR1 LNHDA and CDR2 SQIVND come from the germline V gene (reference sequence). The CDR3 runs 13 residues. The V end lost 4 bases, the J end lost 5 bases, and 8 bases lay between the germline ends. The CDR3 sequence is CASSTDLTGELFF. In DNA, the CDR3 is TGTGCCAGTAGTACGGACTTGACCGGGGAGCTGTTTTTT.